This is a list of T cell receptor beta chains from one sample in a study of identical twins. TCRdb reprocessed the 5' RACE reads with MiXCR, giving one entry per CDR3 protein. The sample holds approximately 680,000 distinct CDR3 sequences, under 8.5% seen once. This sample also belongs to another study, concerning yellow fever vaccine responses in identical twins.

Sequencing was performed on PBMCs. The receptors shown here come from a woman between 18 and 29 years old in good health. The CDR3 runs from the conserved cysteine through the conserved F or W. The D gene is left open where the match is weak. Clone size is shown for a subset of rows, as once, few, many or a class of expanded clone.

abundance | d_gene | j_gene | v_gene | CDR3nt | CDR3aa
many | . | TRBJ2-2 | TRBV29-1 | TGCAGCGTTGATTTAGCGGCGAACACCGGGGAGCTGTTTTTT | CSVDLAANTGELFF
. | . | TRBJ1-3 | TRBV11-2 | TGTGCCAGCAGCTTAGTCCAGGGAGCAACTGGAAACACCATATATTTT | CASSLVQGATGNTIYF
many | . | TRBJ1-5 | TRBV6-1 | TGTGCCAGCAGGGTTTTCCGGGACAAAGATCAGCCCCAGCATTTT | CASRVFRDKDQPQHF
. | TRBD1 | TRBJ2-7 | TRBV10-3 | TGTGCCATCAGTGATAAAGGGGGCTTCTACGAGCAGTACTTC | CAISDKGGFYEQYF
few | . | TRBJ1-5 | TRBV28 | TGTGCCAGCGGTTATGGGCAGCCCCAGCATTTT | CASGYGQPQHF
many | TRBD2 | TRBJ2-3 | TRBV12-3/TRBV12-4 | TGTGCCAGCGCTTTAACTAGCGGGAGGGCCTCCGCAGATACGCAGTATTTT | CASALTSGRASADTQYF
few | . | TRBJ2-2 | TRBV29-1 | TGCAGCGTTGCGCACTTCACCGGGGAGCTGTTTTTT | CSVAHFTGELFF
many | . | TRBJ2-5 | TRBV6-2/TRBV6-3 | TGTGCCGCAACCAAAGGGGGGGCCCAAGAGACCCAGTACTTC | CAATKGGAQETQYF
few | . | TRBJ2-1 | TRBV5-1 | TGCGCCAGCAGCCCCCTCGACAGTTACAATGAGCAGTTCTTC | CASSPLDSYNEQFF
. | TRBD2 | TRBJ2-3 | TRBV7-9 | TGTGCCAGCAGCTCAGGGGGACTAGCTATCAGCACAGATACGCAGTATTTT | CASSSGGLAISTDTQYF
. | TRBD2 | TRBJ2-2 | TRBV5-1 | TGCGCCAGCAGCTTGGGTGGACTAGATGCCGGGGAGCTGTTTTTT | CASSLGGLDAGELFF
. | TRBD2 | TRBJ2-1 | TRBV20-1 | TGCAGTGCTAGGTTCCTAGCGGGAGTATCCTACAATGAGCAGTTCTTC | CSARFLAGVSYNEQFF
many | TRBD1 | TRBJ2-5 | TRBV12-3/TRBV12-4 | TGTGCCAGCAGTTTGGGACAGTTACAGACCCAGTACTTC | CASSLGQLQTQYF
. | TRBD1 | TRBJ1-1 | TRBV29-1 | TGCAGCGCCGCCTCGGGACAGTTGAACACTGAAGCTTTCTTT | CSAASGQLNTEAFF
many | . | TRBJ1-4 | TRBV9 | TGTGCCAGCAGCGCCCAGGATGAAAAACTGTTTTTT | CASSAQDEKLFF
many | TRBD1 | TRBJ1-1 | TRBV9 | TGTGCCAGCAGCGGAACAATTGGGACAGGGGTAGAAGCTTTCTTT | CASSGTIGTGVEAFF
few | . | TRBJ2-2 | TRBV5-1 | TGCGCCAGCAGCTTGGAGCCAGCGGTGAACACCGGGGAGCTGTTTTTT | CASSLEPAVNTGELFF
many | TRBD1 | TRBJ1-2 | TRBV12-3/TRBV12-4 | TGTGCCAGCAGTCAGGGGGCGCCGGGTGGCTACACCTTC | CASSQGAPGGYTF
few | TRBD1 | TRBJ1-4 | TRBV3-1 | TGTGCCAGCAGCCAACAGCCGGGACAGAGAGAAAAACTGTTTTTT | CASSQQPGQREKLFF
few | TRBD2 | TRBJ2-5 | TRBV20-1 | TGCAGTGCTAGGTGGCTAGCGGACGAGACCCAGTACTTC | CSARWLADETQYF
. | TRBD2 | TRBJ2-5 | TRBV7-7 | TGTGCCAGCAGCCCGGGACTAGCCCTTGGGGAGACCCAGTACTTC | CASSPGLALGETQYF
many | . | TRBJ2-6 | TRBV12-3/TRBV12-4 | TGTGCCAGCAGTCTCCAACAGAACTCTGGGGCCAACGTCCTGACTTTC | CASSLQQNSGANVLTF
few | . | TRBJ2-3 | TRBV2 | TGTGCCAGCAGGCGTCCTCCCGACAGCCCCACAGATACGCAGTATTTT | CASRRPPDSPTDTQYF
many | TRBD2 | TRBJ2-3 | TRBV5-6 | TGTGCCAGCAGCAAAAAGCGGGGACTGACAGATACGCAGTATTTT | CASSKKRGLTDTQYF
many | TRBD1 | TRBJ1-1 | TRBV4-1 | TGCGCCAGCAGCCCCTGGGACAGGGGGCTCACTGAAGCTTTCTTT | CASSPWDRGLTEAFF
few | . | TRBJ2-1 | TRBV29-1 | TGCAGCGTTGAAGATCCGAAGTATGAGCAGTTCTTC | CSVEDPKYEQFF
few | TRBD2 | TRBJ2-3 | TRBV29-1 | TGCAGCGTTTCGCTAGCGGGAGTAAAGAGAGATACGCAGTATTTT | CSVSLAGVKRDTQYF
. | TRBD1 | TRBJ2-5 | TRBV29-1 | TGCAGCGTTGAACTGATGGACAGGAAGACCCAGTACTTC | CSVELMDRKTQYF
. | . | TRBJ2-3 | TRBV7-9 | TGTGCCAGCAGCTTAGCTGTGGGAGAGCCCACAGATACGCAGTATTTT | CASSLAVGEPTDTQYF
few | . | TRBJ1-5 | TRBV2 | TGTGCCAGCATCGCCGACAGTCCCAGCAATCAGCCCCAGCATTTT | CASIADSPSNQPQHF
. | . | TRBJ2-5 | TRBV9 | TGTGCCAGCAGCGCTTTCGGGGTGCAAGAGACCCAGTACTTC | CASSAFGVQETQYF
few | . | TRBJ2-1 | TRBV29-1 | TGCAGCGTACTAGGACTACTGTCTTACAATGAGCAGTTCTTC | CSVLGLLSYNEQFF
. | . | TRBJ2-2 | TRBV5-1 | TGCGCCAGCAGCAGGGACGGGAACACCGGGGAGCTGTTTTTT | CASSRDGNTGELFF
many | TRBD1 | TRBJ2-1 | TRBV12-3/TRBV12-4 | TGTGCCAGCAGCCTGGACAGGTTTCAGTTCTTC | CASSLDRFQFF
. | . | TRBJ2-3 | TRBV11-2 | TGTGCCAGCAGAAAAGGGACTCCGGGGGCAGATACGCAGTATTTT | CASRKGTPGADTQYF
many | TRBD1 | TRBJ2-1 | TRBV10-2 | TGCGCCAGTAACAGGGGGTCTTATGAGCAGTTCTTC | CASNRGSYEQFF
many | . | TRBJ2-1 | TRBV10-3 | TGTGCCATCAGTGAACTAGGGGGCTCCTACAATGAGCAGTTCTTC | CAISELGGSYNEQFF
few | TRBD1 | TRBJ2-1 | TRBV10-3 | TGTGCCATCAGACACCGGGACAGATACAATGAGCAGTTCTTC | CAIRHRDRYNEQFF
many | . | TRBJ1-5 | TRBV6-5 | TGTGCCCCCGGGCAGCCCCAGCATTTT | CAPGQPQHF
. | . | TRBJ2-5 | TRBV29-1 | TGCAGCGTTGGTAGGGGTCTACATGGAACTACTGAAAAGACCCAGTACTTC | CSVGRGLHGTTEKTQYF
. | TRBD2 | TRBJ2-3 | TRBV11-1 | TGTGCCAGCAGCCCCCGAAGGGGACCTAGCGGGACCACAGATACGCAGTATTTT | CASSPRRGPSGTTDTQYF
. | . | TRBJ2-2 | TRBV4-2 | TGTGCCAGCAGCCAAGATCGGTCGATGACGGTGAGCCGGGAGCTGTTTTTT | CASSQDRSMTVSRELFF
. | . | TRBJ2-1 | TRBV24-1 | TGTGCCACCAGTGATTTTAGGGGTAACTACAATGAGCAGTTCTTC | CATSDFRGNYNEQFF
many | . | TRBJ2-7 | TRBV10-3 | TGTGCCACGACGGGACGCGGATACGAGCAGTACTTC | CATTGRGYEQYF
many | TRBD2 | TRBJ2-7 | TRBV29-1 | TGCAGCGTTACTAGCGGGAGACCTTACGAGCAGTACTTC | CSVTSGRPYEQYF
few | TRBD2 | TRBJ2-5 | TRBV4-1 | TGCGCCAGCAGCCAAGGACTAGCGGGGGGCCCGTACCAAGAGACCCAGTACTTC | CASSQGLAGGPYQETQYF
few | TRBD1 | TRBJ2-7 | TRBV6-1 | TGTGCCAGCAGAATGGGACAGGGCGCGTACGAGCAGTACTTC | CASRMGQGAYEQYF
. | . | TRBJ2-1 | TRBV5-1 | TGCGCCAGCAGCTTGAACCTTTGGGATGAGCAGTTCTTC | CASSLNLWDEQFF
many | TRBD2 | TRBJ2-3 | TRBV5-1 | TGCGCCAGCAGCTTCCTACCACTAGCGGATAGCACAGATACGCAGTATTTT | CASSFLPLADSTDTQYF
. | TRBD2 | TRBJ2-7 | TRBV6-5 | TGTGCCAGCAGTTACTCCCGGGAGGGGTCCTACGAGCAGTACTTC | CASSYSREGSYEQYF
few | . | TRBJ1-2 | TRBV29-1 | TGCAGCGTTGATTTAGAGAGGGGCTACACCTTC | CSVDLERGYTF
. | TRBD2 | TRBJ2-1 | TRBV20-1 | TGCAGTGCTAGAGATCATCTGATAGCGGGGGGGGGAAATGAGCAGTTCTTC | CSARDHLIAGGGNEQFF
many | TRBD2 | TRBJ2-2 | TRBV28 | TGTGCCAGCAGCCTGGCTTGGCCTAGCGGGTCCACCGGGGAGCTGTTTTTT | CASSLAWPSGSTGELFF
. | TRBD2 | TRBJ2-1 | TRBV12-3/TRBV12-4 | TGTGCCAGCAGCCATAAGGCCAAACTAGCGGGATACCAGGATGAGCAGTTCTTC | CASSHKAKLAGYQDEQFF